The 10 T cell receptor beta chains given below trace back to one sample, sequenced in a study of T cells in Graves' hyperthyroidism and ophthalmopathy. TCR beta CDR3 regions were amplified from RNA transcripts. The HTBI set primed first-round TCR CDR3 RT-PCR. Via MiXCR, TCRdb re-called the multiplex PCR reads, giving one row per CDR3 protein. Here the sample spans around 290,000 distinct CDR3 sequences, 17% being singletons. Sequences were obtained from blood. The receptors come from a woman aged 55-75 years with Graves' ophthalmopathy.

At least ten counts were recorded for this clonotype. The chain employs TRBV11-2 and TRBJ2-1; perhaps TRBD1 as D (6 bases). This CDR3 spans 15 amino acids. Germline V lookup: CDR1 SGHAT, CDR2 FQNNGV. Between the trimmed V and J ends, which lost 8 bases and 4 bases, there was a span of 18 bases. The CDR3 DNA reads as TGTGCCAGCTGGGACACCCTCAAGGGTTACAATGAGCAGTTCTTC. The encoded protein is CASWDTLKGYNEQFF.

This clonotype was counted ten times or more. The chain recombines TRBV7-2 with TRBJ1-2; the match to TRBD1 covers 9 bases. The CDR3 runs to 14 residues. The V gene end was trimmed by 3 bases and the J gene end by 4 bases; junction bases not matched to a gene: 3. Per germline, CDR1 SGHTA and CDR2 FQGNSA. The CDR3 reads CASSLGDRVYGYTF. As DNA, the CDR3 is TGTGCCAGCAGCTTGGGGGACAGGGTCTATGGCTACACCTTC.

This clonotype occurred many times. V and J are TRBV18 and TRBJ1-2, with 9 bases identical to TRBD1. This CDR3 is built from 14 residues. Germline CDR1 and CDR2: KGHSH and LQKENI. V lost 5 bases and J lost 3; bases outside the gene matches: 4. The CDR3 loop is CASSKRQGDYGYTF. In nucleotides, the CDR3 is TGTGCCAGCTCAAAGCGACAGGGGGACTATGGCTACACCTTC.

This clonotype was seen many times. As DNA, the CDR3 is TGTGCCAGCAGCTCCAGGGGGGGGACCCCGGAGCCCCAGCATTTT. Amino acids: CASSSRGGTPEPQHF. V gene TRBV3-1 combines with J gene TRBJ1-5; 7 bases are shared with TRBD1. The V gene end was trimmed by 5 bases and the J gene end by 8 bases; junction bases not matched to a gene: 12. This CDR3 is built from 15 residues. CDR1 LGHDT and CDR2 YNNKEL come from the germline V gene (reference sequence).

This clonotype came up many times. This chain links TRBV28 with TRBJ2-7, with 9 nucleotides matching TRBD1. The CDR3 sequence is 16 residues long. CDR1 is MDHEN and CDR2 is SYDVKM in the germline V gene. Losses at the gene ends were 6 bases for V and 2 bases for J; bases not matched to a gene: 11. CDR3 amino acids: CASSFNAGTGTYEQYF. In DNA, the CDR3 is TGTGCCAGCAGCTTTAATGCCGGGACAGGGACCTACGAGCAGTACTTC. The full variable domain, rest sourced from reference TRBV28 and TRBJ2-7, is DVKVTQSSRYLVKRTGEKVFLECVQDMDHENMFWYRQDPGLGLRLIYFSYDVKMKEKGDIPEGYSVSREKKERFSLILESASTNQTSMYLCASSFNAGTGTYEQYFGPGTRLTVT.

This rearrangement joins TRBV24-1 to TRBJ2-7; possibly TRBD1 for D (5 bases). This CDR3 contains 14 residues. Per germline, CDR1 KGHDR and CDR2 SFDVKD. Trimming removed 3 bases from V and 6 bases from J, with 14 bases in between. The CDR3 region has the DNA TGTGCCACCAGTGATAAGACAGCGCCCTGCGAGCAGTACTTC. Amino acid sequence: CATSDKTAPCEQYF.

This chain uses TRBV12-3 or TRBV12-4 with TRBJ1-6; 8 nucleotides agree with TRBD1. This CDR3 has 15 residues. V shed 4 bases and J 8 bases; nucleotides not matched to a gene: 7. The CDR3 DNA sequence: TGTGCCAGCAGTTCCAGGGGGCGGAGAGATTCACCCCTCCACTTT. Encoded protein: CASSSRGRRDSPLHF.

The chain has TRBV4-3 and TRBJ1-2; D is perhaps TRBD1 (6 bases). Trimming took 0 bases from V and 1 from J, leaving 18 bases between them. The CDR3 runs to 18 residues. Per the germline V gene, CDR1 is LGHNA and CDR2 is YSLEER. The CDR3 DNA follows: TGCGCCAGCAGCCAAGATGGTGGGGGCCGATCGGATAACTATGGCTACACCTTC. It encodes CASSQDGGGRSDNYGYTF.

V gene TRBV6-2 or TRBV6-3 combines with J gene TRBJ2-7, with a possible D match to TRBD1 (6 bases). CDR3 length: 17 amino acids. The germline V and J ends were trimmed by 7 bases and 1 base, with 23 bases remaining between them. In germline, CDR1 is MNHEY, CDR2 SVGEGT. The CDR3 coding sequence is TGTGCCAGCACCCACGACAGGTTTACCCCGGGTTCCTACGAGCAGTACTTC. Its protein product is CASTHDRFTPGSYEQYF.

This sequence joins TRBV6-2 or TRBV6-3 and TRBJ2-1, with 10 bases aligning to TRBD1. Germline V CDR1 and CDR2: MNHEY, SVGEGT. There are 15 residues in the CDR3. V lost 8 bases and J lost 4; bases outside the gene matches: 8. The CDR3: CASGQGGVLYNEQFF. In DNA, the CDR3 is TGTGCCAGCGGACAGGGGGGAGTCTTGTACAATGAGCAGTTCTTC.